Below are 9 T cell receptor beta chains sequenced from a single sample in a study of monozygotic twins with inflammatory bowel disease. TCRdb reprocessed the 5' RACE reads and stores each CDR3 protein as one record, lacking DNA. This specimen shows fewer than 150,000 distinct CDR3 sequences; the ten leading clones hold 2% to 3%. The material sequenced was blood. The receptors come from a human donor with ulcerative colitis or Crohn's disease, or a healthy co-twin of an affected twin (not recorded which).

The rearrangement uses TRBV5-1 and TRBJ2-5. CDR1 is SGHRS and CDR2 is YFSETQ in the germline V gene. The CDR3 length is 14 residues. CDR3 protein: CASSQTEKLETQYF.

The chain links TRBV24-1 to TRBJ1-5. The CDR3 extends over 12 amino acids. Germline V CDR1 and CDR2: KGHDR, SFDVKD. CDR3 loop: CATSDFSGLQHF.

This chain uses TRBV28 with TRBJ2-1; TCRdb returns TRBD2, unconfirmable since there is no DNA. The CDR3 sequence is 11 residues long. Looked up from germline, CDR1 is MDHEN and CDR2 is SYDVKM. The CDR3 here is CASSLMGVGFF.

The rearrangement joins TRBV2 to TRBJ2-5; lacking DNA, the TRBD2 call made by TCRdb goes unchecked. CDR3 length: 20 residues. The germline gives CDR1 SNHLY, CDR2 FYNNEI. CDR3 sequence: CASSEVPGTSGGGPQETQYF.

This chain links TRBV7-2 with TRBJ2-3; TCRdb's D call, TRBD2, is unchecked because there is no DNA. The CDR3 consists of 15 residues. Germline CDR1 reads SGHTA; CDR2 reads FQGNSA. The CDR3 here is CASSLGGSGGDTQYF.

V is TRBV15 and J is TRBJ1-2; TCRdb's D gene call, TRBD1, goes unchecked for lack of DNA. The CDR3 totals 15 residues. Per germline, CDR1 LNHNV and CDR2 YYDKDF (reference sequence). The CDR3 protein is CATNRGPGSGYGYTF.

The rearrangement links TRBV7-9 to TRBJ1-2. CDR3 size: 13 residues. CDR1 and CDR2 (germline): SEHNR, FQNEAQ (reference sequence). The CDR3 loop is CASSLIGSYGYTF.

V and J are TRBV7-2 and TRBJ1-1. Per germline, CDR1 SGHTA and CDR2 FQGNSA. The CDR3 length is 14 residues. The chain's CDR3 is CASSPLAGGTEAFF. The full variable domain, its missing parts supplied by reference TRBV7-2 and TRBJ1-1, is GAGVSQSPSNKVTEKGKDVELRCDPISGHTALYWYRQSLGQGLEFLIYFQGNSAPDKSGLPSDRFSAERTGGSVSTLTIQRTQQEDSAVYLCASSPLAGGTEAFFGQGTRLTVV.

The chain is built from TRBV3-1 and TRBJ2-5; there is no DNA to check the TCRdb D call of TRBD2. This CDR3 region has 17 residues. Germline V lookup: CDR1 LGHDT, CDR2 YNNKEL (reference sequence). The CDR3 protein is CASSQGTTSANQETQYF.